Reported below is one T cell receptor (beta chain). Antigen unknown. The study reverse transcribed the entire isolated RNA, so it sequenced expressed TCRB transcripts. Some clones are missing from TCRdb's copy, which holds only in-frame ones; the method was immunoSEQ multiplex PCR. Among a few hundred thousand clones listed, 16% were seen once. Each of the CD4+ naive, central memory, regulatory and stem cell-like memory populations was sorted via CD45RO/CCR7/CD25/CD127/CD95/CD27. The data stem from a study of beta chain features in type 1 diabetes. Broader study findings: Compared with healthy donors, patients appeared to share more similar naive, central memory and regulatory TCRB repertoires. Among patients with Type 1 diabetes, TCRB CDR3s were moderately but significantly shorter in every one of the four CD4+ subsets. Any HLA-type effect on TCRB rearrangement remained unresolved here.

This CDR3 is built from 11 residues. Germline V gene lookup returns CDR1 SQVTM and CDR2 ANQGSEA. V lost 6 bases and J lost 9, with 12 bases in between. What was sequenced was naive CD4+ T cells from blood. The TCR was taken from a man aged 30-40 years with type 1 diabetes. V gene TRBV29-1 combines with J gene TRBJ2-1; D unresolved. CDR3 sequence reads: CSVAVRREQFF. The CDR3 DNA sequence: TGCAGCGTGGCCGTTCGTCGTGAGCAGTTCTTC.